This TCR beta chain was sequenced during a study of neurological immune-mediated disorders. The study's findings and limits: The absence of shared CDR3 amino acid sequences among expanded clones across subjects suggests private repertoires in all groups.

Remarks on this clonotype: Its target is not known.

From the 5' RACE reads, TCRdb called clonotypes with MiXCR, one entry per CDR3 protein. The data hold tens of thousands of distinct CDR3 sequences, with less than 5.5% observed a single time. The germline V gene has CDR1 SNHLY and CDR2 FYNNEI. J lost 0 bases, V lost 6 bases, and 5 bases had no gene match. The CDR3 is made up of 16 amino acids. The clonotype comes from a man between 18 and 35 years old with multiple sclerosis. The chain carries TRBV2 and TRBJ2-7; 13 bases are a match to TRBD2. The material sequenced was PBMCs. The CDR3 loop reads CASRAGTSGTSYEQYF. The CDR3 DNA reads TGTGCCAGCAGGGCCGGGACTAGCGGGACCTCCTACGAGCAGTACTTC.